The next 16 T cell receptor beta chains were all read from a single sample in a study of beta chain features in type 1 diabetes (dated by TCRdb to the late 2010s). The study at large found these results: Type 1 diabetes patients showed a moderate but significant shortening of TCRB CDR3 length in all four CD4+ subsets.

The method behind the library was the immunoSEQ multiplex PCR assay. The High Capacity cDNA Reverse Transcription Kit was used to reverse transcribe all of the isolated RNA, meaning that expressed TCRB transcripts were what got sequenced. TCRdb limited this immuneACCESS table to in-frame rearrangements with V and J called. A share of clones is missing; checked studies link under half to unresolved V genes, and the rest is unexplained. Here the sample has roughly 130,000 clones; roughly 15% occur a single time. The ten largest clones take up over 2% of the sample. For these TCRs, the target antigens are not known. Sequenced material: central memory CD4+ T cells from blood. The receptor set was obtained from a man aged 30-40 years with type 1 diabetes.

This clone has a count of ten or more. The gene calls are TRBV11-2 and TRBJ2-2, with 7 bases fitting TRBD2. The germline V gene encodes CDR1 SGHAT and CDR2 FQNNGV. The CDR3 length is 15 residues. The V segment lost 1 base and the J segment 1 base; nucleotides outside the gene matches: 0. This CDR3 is CASSLVAGNTGELFF. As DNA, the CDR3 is TGTGCCAGCAGCTTAGTAGCGGGGAACACCGGGGAGCTGTTTTTT. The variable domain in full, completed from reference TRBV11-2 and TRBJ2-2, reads EAGVAQSPRYKIIEKRQSVAFWCNPISGHATLYWYQQILGQGPKLLIQFQNNGVVDDSQLPKDRFSAERLKGVDSTLKIQPAKLEDSAVYLCASSLVAGNTGELFFGEGSRLTVL.

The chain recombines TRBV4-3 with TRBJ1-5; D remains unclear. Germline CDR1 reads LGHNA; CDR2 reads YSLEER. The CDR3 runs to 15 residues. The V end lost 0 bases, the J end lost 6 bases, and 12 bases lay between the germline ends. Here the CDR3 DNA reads TGCGCCAGCAGCCAAGAATTAAACGGTGCTCAGCCCCAGCATTTT. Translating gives CASSQELNGAQPQHF.

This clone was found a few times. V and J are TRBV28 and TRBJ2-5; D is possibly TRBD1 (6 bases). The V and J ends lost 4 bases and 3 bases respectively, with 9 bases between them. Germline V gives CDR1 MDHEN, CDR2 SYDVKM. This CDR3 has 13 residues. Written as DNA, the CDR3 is TGTGCCAGCAGTTGGACAGATAAAGAGACCCAGTACTTC. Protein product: CASSWTDKETQYF.

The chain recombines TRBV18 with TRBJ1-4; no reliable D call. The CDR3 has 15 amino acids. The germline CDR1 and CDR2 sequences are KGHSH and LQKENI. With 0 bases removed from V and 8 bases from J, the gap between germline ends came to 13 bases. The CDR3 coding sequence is TGTGCCAGCTCACCACCGGCGCAGGTTTCAGAAAAACTGTTTTTT. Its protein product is CASSPPAQVSEKLFF.

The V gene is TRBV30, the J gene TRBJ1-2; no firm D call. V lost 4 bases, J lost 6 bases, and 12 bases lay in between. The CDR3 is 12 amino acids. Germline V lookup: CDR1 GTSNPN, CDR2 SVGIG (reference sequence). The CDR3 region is CAWTPREHGYTF. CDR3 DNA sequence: TGTGCCTGGACCCCAAGGGAGCATGGCTACACCTTC.

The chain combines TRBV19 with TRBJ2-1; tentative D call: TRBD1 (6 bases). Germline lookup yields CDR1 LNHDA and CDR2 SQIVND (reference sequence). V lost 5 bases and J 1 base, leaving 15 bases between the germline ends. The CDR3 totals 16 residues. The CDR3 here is CASSYMRTVSYNEQFF. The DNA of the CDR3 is TGTGCCAGTAGTTACATGAGGACAGTTTCCTACAATGAGCAGTTCTTC. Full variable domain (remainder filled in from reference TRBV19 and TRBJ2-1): DGGITQSPKYLFRKEGQNVTLSCEQNLNHDAMYWYRQDPGQGLRLIYYSQIVNDFQKGDIAEGYSVSREKKESFPLTVTSAQKNPTAFYLCASSYMRTVSYNEQFFGPGTRLTVL.

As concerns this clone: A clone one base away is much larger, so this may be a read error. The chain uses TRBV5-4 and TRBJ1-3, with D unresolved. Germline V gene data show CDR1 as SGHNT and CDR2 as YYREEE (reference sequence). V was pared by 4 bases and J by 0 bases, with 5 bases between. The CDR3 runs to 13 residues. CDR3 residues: CASSPFSGNTIYF. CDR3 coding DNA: TGTGCCAGCAGCCCCTTCTCTGGAAACACCATATATTTT.

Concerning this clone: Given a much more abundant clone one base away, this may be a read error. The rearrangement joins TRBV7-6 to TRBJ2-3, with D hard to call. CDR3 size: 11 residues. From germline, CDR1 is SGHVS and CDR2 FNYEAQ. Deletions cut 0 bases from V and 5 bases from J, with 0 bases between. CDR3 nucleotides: TGTGCCAGCAGCTTAGCAGATACGCAGTATTTT. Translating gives CASSLADTQYF.

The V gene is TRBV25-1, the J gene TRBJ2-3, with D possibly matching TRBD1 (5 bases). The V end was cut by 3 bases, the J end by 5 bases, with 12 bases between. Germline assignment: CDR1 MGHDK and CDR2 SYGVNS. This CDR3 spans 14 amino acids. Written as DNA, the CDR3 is TGTGCCAGCAGTGACATGCAGGGCAGAGATACGCAGTATTTT. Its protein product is CASSDMQGRDTQYF.

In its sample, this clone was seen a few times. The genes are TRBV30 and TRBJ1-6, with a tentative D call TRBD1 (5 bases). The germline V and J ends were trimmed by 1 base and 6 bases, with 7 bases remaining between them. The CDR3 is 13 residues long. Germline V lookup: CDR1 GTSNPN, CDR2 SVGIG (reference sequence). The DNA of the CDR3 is TGTGCCTGGAGTGCGGGACTTAATTCACCCCTCCACTTT. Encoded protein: CAWSAGLNSPLHF.

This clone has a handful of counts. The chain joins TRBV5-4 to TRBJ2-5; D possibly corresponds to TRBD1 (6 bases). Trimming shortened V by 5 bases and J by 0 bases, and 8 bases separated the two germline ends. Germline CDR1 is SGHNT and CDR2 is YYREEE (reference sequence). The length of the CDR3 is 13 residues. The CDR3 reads CASSNRDQETQYF. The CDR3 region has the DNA TGTGCCAGCAGTAACAGGGACCAAGAGACCCAGTACTTC.

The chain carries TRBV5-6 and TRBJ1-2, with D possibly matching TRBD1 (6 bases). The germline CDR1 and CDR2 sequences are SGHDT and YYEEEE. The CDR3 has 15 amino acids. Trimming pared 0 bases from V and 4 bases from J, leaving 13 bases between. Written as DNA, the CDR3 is TGTGCCAGCAGCTTGGGCCAGGGGCAACCCTATGGCTACACCTTC. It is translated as CASSLGQGQPYGYTF.

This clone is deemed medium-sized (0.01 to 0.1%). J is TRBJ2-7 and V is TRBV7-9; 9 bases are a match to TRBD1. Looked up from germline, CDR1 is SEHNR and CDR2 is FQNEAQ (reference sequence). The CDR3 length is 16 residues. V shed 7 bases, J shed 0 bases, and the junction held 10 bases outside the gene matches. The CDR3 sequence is CASTLGGTGSSYEQYF. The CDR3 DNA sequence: TGTGCCAGCACCCTAGGGGGGACAGGGAGCTCCTACGAGCAGTACTTC.

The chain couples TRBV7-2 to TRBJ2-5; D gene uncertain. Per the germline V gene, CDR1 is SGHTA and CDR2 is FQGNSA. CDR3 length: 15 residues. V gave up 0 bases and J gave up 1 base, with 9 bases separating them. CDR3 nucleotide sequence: TGTGCCAGCAGCTTAGCACGGGCAGGCCAAGAGACCCAGTACTTC. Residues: CASSLARAGQETQYF.

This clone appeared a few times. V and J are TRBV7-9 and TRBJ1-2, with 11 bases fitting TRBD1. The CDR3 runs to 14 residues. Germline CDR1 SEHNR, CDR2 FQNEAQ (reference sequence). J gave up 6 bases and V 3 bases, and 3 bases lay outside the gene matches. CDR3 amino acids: CASSFGQGADGYTF. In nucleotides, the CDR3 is TGTGCCAGCAGCTTCGGACAGGGGGCAGATGGCTACACCTTC.

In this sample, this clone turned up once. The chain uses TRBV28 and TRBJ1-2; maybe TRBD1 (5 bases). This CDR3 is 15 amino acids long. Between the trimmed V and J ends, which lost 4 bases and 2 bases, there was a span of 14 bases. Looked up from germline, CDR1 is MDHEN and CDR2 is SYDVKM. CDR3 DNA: TGTGCCAGCAGTTCACCGGGACGCTCAAACTATGGCTACACCTTC. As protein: CASSSPGRSNYGYTF.